The 3 T cell receptor beta chains presented below share a single source sample, sequenced in a study of blood T cell repertoires in COVID-19. Using immunoSEQ multiplex PCR, the repertoire was profiled, and TCRdb retains in-frame clones only, with some absent. The sample records approximately 210,000 clones, roughly 86% being singletons. Sequenced input: peripheral blood. The receptor source for this set is a woman aged 70-85 years with active or convalescent COVID-19.

The chain has TRBV29-1 and TRBJ2-7; a possible D gene is TRBD2 (6 bases). Trimming stripped 6 bases from V and 1 base from J, with 10 bases between. CDR3 size: 12 residues. Looked up from germline, CDR1 is SQVTM and CDR2 is ANQGSEA. As DNA, the CDR3 is TGCAGCGTGCGGGGCAAATCCTACGAGCAGTACTTC. This encodes CSVRGKSYEQYF.

Here the CDR3 reads CSVEAVAGTEAFF. The CDR3 bases are TGCAGCGTTGAGGCGGTCGCCGGGACAGAAGCTTTCTTT. The chain combines TRBV29-1 with TRBJ1-1, with TRBD1 as a possible D gene (6 bases). Germline V gene lookup returns CDR1 SQVTM and CDR2 ANQGSEA. The CDR3 has 13 amino acids. The germline V and J ends were trimmed by 3 bases and 8 bases, with 16 bases remaining between them. Complete variable domain (other parts from reference TRBV29-1 and TRBJ1-1): SAVISQKPSRDICQRGTSLTIQCQVDSQVTMMFWYRQQPGQSLTLIATANQGSEATYESGFVIDKFPISRPNLTFSTLTVSNMSPEDSSIYLCSVEAVAGTEAFFGQGTRLTVV.

This sequence joins TRBV19 and TRBJ1-2; D may be TRBD1 (5 bases). V shed 3 bases and J shed 3 bases, with 11 bases lying between them. Germline V gives CDR1 LNHDA, CDR2 SQIVND (reference sequence). The CDR3 totals 14 residues. The CDR3 nucleotides are TGTGCCAGTAGTATCCCAGGGATGGACTATGGCTACACCTTC. The encoded protein is CASSIPGMDYGYTF.